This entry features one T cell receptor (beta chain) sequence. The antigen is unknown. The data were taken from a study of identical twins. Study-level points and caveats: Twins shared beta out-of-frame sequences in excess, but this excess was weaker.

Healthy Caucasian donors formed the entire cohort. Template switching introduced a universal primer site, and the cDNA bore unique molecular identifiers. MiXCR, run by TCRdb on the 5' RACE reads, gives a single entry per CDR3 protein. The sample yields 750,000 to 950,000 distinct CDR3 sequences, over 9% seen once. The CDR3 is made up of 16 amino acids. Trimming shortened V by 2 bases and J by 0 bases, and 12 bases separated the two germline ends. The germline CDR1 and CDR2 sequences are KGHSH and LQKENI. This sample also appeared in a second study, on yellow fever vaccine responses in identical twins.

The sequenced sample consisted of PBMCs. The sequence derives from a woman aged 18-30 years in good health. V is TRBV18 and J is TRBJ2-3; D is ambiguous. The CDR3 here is CASSPFGQASTDTQYF. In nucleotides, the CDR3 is TGTGCCAGCTCACCATTTGGGCAGGCTAGCACAGATACGCAGTATTTT.